Shown below are 26 T cell receptor beta chains from a single sample sequenced in a study of T cells in Graves' hyperthyroidism and ophthalmopathy. Amplification targeted TCR beta CDR3 regions from RNA transcripts. HTBI primers were employed in a first-round RT-PCR of the TCR CDR3. MiXCR, applied by TCRdb to the multiplex PCR reads, yields one record per CDR3 protein. The table lists roughly 520,000 distinct CDR3 sequences, around a quarter of them singletons. The sequencing input was blood. The receptors come from a woman aged 25 to 39 with Graves' ophthalmopathy.

This clonotype has ten or more counts. The chain combines TRBV27 with TRBJ2-3; D is unresolved. The CDR3 totals 12 residues. Germline CDR1 MNHEY, CDR2 SMNVEV (reference sequence). V gave up 5 bases and J gave up 2 bases, with 5 bases separating them. The CDR3 is CASSPSTDTQYF. The CDR3 nucleotides are TGTGCCAGCAGTCCCTCCACAGATACGCAGTATTTT.

The table lists this clonotype with many counts. The chain combines TRBV19 with TRBJ1-5; D is possibly TRBD1 (6 bases). V dropped 4 bases and J dropped 3 bases, with 10 bases sitting between them. Germline V gene sequence: CDR1 LNHDA, CDR2 SQIVND (reference sequence). The CDR3 loop spans 14 amino acids. In DNA, the CDR3 is TGTGCCAGTAGTAGTAGGGACACCAATCAGCCCCAGCATTTT. It specifies CASSSRDTNQPQHF.

This clonotype was seen many times. The V call is TRBV4-2, the J call TRBJ2-4; 8 nucleotides line up with TRBD1. V was pared by 4 bases and J by 1 base, with 24 bases of the junction left unmatched. The germline CDR1 and CDR2 sequences are LGHNA and YNFKEQ. The CDR3 spans 22 residues. In nucleotides, the CDR3 is TGTGCCAGCAGCCCCACGGGTAGAACTCCCGGGGCAGGGGGCTCGGCCAAAAACATTCAGTACTTC. Translated, it gives CASSPTGRTPGAGGSAKNIQYF.

This clonotype came up many times. The rearrangement uses TRBV29-1 and TRBJ1-1; TRBD1 matches 9 bases. The CDR3 extends over 14 amino acids. With 0 bases clipped from V and 7 bases from J, the junction kept 6 bases outside the gene matches. From germline, CDR1 is SQVTM and CDR2 ANQGSEA. The CDR3 reads CSVEESQGADEAFF. Here the CDR3 DNA reads TGCAGCGTTGAAGAATCACAGGGGGCGGATGAAGCTTTCTTT.

This clonotype was counted ten times or more. J is TRBJ1-2 and V is TRBV6-5; possibly TRBD1 for D (5 bases). This CDR3 has 15 residues. CDR1 MNHEY and CDR2 SVGAGI come from the germline V gene. V lost 8 bases and J 2 bases, leaving 18 bases between the germline ends. CDR3 DNA sequence: TGTGCCAGCTTCCCTACGGGACGGAGAAACTATGGCTACACCTTC. Its protein is CASFPTGRRNYGYTF.

Many counts were recorded for this clonotype. This sequence joins TRBV12-3 or TRBV12-4 and TRBJ2-5, with D perhaps TRBD1 (6 bases). This CDR3 region has 14 residues. The V end lost 6 bases, the J end lost 1 base, and 12 bases lay between the germline ends. CDR3 sequence (DNA): TGTGCCAGCAGGCTGCAGGACAGCCAAGAGACCCAGTACTTC. Amino acid sequence: CASRLQDSQETQYF.

This clonotype was seen repeatedly, ten times or more. The CDR3: CASSSTKNTGELFF. The CDR3 DNA reads TGTGCCAGCAGCTCAACCAAGAACACCGGGGAGCTGTTTTTT. The chain recombines TRBV7-3 with TRBJ2-2, with D uncertain. V lost 4 bases, J lost 1 base, and 7 bases lay in between. Germline V gene sequence: CDR1 SGHTA, CDR2 FQGTGA. The CDR3 sequence is 14 residues long.

The genes are TRBV6-4 and TRBJ2-6, with 9 bases aligning to TRBD2. Trimming at V came to 5 bases and at J to 2 bases, leaving 7 bases not matched to a gene. This CDR3 is built from 17 residues. Germline CDR1 reads MRHNA; CDR2 reads SNTAGT. The CDR3 is CASSLYLAGTGANVLTF. The CDR3 DNA follows: TGTGCCAGCAGTCTATACCTAGCGGGGACTGGGGCCAACGTCCTGACTTTC.

This clonotype has a count of ten or more. CDR3 coding DNA: TGTGCCAGCAGCGTTTGGACAGAAGAACCGAACACTGAAGCTTTCTTT. It yields the protein CASSVWTEEPNTEAFF. The rearrangement links TRBV2 to TRBJ1-1, with D possibly matching TRBD1 (6 bases). V lost 6 bases to trimming and J lost 1 base, with 18 bases between them. This CDR3 is built from 16 residues. In germline, CDR1 is SNHLY, CDR2 FYNNEI.

The table lists this clonotype with many counts. This rearrangement joins TRBV6-2 or TRBV6-3 to TRBJ2-7; D may be TRBD1 or TRBD2 (5 bases each). Trimming removed 2 bases at V and 2 bases at J, with 13 bases between. The CDR3 runs 15 residues. Germline V gives CDR1 MNHEY, CDR2 SVGEGT. CDR3 sequence reads: CASSYPSGHTYEQYF. The CDR3 nucleotides are TGTGCCAGCAGTTACCCCTCGGGGCACACCTACGAGCAGTACTTC.

This clonotype was observed at least ten times. The rearrangement links TRBV5-1 to TRBJ1-3, with D perhaps TRBD1 (5 bases). The CDR3 length is 16 residues. V was clipped by 0 bases and J by 3 bases, with 13 bases between them. The germline V gene encodes CDR1 SGHRS and CDR2 YFSETQ. In DNA form, the CDR3 reads TGCGCCAGCAGCTTGGGTGCGGGGGGTGATGGAAACACCATATATTTT. This translates into CASSLGAGGDGNTIYF.

This clonotype was counted many times. The rearrangement links TRBV6-4 to TRBJ2-3; TRBD1 matches 7 bases. The germline gives CDR1 MRHNA, CDR2 SNTAGT. Trimming at V came to 8 bases and at J to 1 base, leaving 21 bases not matched to a gene. The CDR3 is made up of 19 amino acids. This CDR3 is CASYRPQFEGASGTDTQYF. The CDR3 DNA reads as TGTGCCAGCTACAGGCCACAATTCGAGGGGGCGTCGGGCACAGATACGCAGTATTTT.

The chain has TRBV5-6 and TRBJ2-7, with TRBD2 as a possible D gene (6 bases). The CDR3 loop spans 14 amino acids. Germline V gene data show CDR1 as SGHDT and CDR2 as YYEEEE. Trimming took 1 base from V and 4 from J, leaving 12 bases between them. The CDR3 protein is CASSLMGLMYEQYF. The CDR3 nucleotides read TGTGCCAGCAGCTTGATGGGACTCATGTACGAGCAGTACTTC. The whole variable domain, remainder taken from reference TRBV5-6 and TRBJ2-7, is DAGVTQSPTHLIKTRGQQVTLRCSPKSGHDTVSWYQQALGQGPQFIFQYYEEEERQRGNFPDRFSGHQFPNYSSELNVNALLLGDSALYLCASSLMGLMYEQYFGPGTRLTVT.

This clonotype occurred a few times. The V and J genes are TRBV6-5 and TRBJ2-5; 9 nucleotides align to TRBD2. The CDR3 has 15 amino acids. J gave up 5 bases and V 2 bases, and 6 bases lay outside the gene matches. Germline V gene data show CDR1 as MNHEY and CDR2 as SVGAGI. The CDR3 DNA reads TGTGCCAGCAGTTACGCTAGCGGGACCATGGAGACCCAGTACTTC. Its translation is CASSYASGTMETQYF.

This clonotype has at least ten counts. This chain joins TRBV29-1 and TRBJ2-7; 9 bases line up with TRBD1. Losses at the gene ends were 6 bases for V and 7 bases for J; bases not matched to a gene: 7. CDR3 length equals 12 residues. Per the germline V gene, CDR1 is SQVTM and CDR2 is ANQGSEA. CDR3 protein: CSVGQGKREQYF. The CDR3 coding sequence is TGCAGCGTCGGACAGGGGAAAAGGGAGCAGTACTTC.

The rearrangement joins TRBV28 to TRBJ2-7; perhaps TRBD1 as D (6 bases). CDR1 and CDR2 (germline): MDHEN, SYDVKM. This CDR3 is 14 amino acids long. V lost 5 bases and J lost 3, with 14 bases in between. CDR3 loop: CASSRDRKFYEQYF. The CDR3 coding sequence is TGTGCCAGCAGTAGAGACAGGAAATTCTACGAGCAGTACTTC.

In its sample, this clonotype was seen many times. The chain is built from TRBV7-2 and TRBJ2-7; a weak D match, TRBD1 (5 bases). Germline loops: CDR1 SGHTA, CDR2 FQGNSA. The CDR3 loop spans 14 amino acids. Between the trimmed V and J ends, which lost 3 bases and 7 bases, there was a span of 16 bases. The chain's CDR3 is CASSFSRTSQEQYF. CDR3 DNA sequence: TGTGCCAGCAGCTTTAGCAGGACAAGTCAGGAGCAGTACTTC.

This clonotype appeared many times. The CDR3 sequence is CASHMGLANTGELFF. The CDR3 DNA reads as TGTGCCAGCCATATGGGACTAGCTAACACCGGGGAGCTGTTTTTT. This chain uses TRBV28 with TRBJ2-2; 9 bases align to TRBD2. V shed 8 bases, J shed 2 bases, and the junction held 6 bases outside the gene matches. The CDR3 length is 15 residues. Germline CDR1 and CDR2: MDHEN and SYDVKM.

This clonotype occurred once. The rearrangement uses TRBV5-5 and TRBJ1-1, with 8 positions matching TRBD1. CDR1 and CDR2 (germline): SGHKS, YYEKEE (reference sequence). The CDR3 has 15 amino acids. Trimming cost V 1 base and J 1 base; bases outside gene matches: 3. The CDR3 loop is CASSLQGAQNTEAFF. The CDR3 DNA is TGTGCCAGCAGCTTGCAGGGGGCTCAGAACACTGAAGCTTTCTTT.

This clonotype was recorded many times. The chain recombines TRBV6-2 or TRBV6-3 with TRBJ2-7, with a tentative D call TRBD1 (6 bases). Trimming stripped 6 bases from V and 4 bases from J, with 22 bases between. Germline CDR1 and CDR2: MNHEY and SVGEGT. The CDR3 extends over 16 amino acids. The CDR3 spells CASRRTGTVYGYEQYF. The CDR3 DNA is TGTGCCAGCAGGAGAACAGGGACGGTATATGGATACGAGCAGTACTTC.

This clonotype came up a few times. This chain joins TRBV30 and TRBJ1-2; the D gene is possibly TRBD1 (6 bases). This CDR3 is 14 amino acids long. Germline values: CDR1 GTSNPN, CDR2 SVGIG (reference sequence). V was trimmed by 0 bases and J by 6 bases, leaving 14 bases between them. CDR3 region: CAWSVSAGANGYTF. The CDR3 nucleotides are TGTGCCTGGAGTGTATCGGCGGGGGCGAATGGCTACACCTTC.

This chain uses TRBV6-1 with TRBJ1-2; 9 bases are shared with TRBD1. CDR1 is MNHNS and CDR2 is SASEGT in the germline V gene. The CDR3 contains 13 residues. With 9 bases clipped from V and 4 bases from J, the junction kept 6 bases outside the gene matches. This CDR3 reads CASSGTGLYGYTF. The CDR3 nucleotides read TGTGCCAGTTCCGGGACAGGGCTCTATGGCTACACCTTC.

The rearrangement joins TRBV6-1 to TRBJ2-4, with 10 bases that match TRBD2. Germline V gene data show CDR1 as MNHNS and CDR2 as SASEGT. V shed 7 bases, J shed 5 bases, and the junction held 5 bases outside the gene matches. CDR3 size: 14 residues. The CDR3 loop is CASKRGTSENIQYF. Here the CDR3 DNA reads TGTGCCAGCAAGAGGGGGACTAGCGAAAACATTCAGTACTTC.

This clonotype was seen many times. The V call is TRBV30, the J call TRBJ1-5; D is undetermined. The CDR3 loop spans 15 amino acids. The V end was cut by 2 bases, the J end by 0 bases, with 11 bases between. The germline V gene has CDR1 GTSNPN and CDR2 SVGIG (reference sequence). The CDR3 DNA follows: TGTGCCTGGAGTACTAGACACTTTAGCAATCAGCCCCAGCATTTT. It encodes CAWSTRHFSNQPQHF.

This clonotype appeared many times. This rearrangement joins TRBV6-4 to TRBJ2-5; TRBD1 or TRBD2 may be the D gene (5 bases each). The V and J ends lost 6 bases and 2 bases respectively, with 13 bases between them. Germline CDR1 MRHNA, CDR2 SNTAGT. The CDR3 runs 14 residues. The CDR3 nucleotides are TGTGCCAGCAGGGTCGGGACGATACAAGAGACCCAGTACTTC. It encodes CASRVGTIQETQYF.

V usage is TRBV6-5 and J usage is TRBJ2-5; 9 bases agree with TRBD2. From germline, CDR1 is MNHEY and CDR2 SVGAGI. CDR3 size: 17 residues. Trimming took 0 bases from V and 5 from J; bases not matched to a gene: 10. Here the CDR3 DNA reads TGTGCCAGCAGTTACTCGGCTTTCGCGGGGGGGCGGGAGACCCAGTACTTC. This gives the protein CASSYSAFAGGRETQYF.